The 21 T cell receptor beta chains reported below all come from one sample, sequenced in a study of CD8 T cells in Susac syndrome. RNA in amounts of roughly 0.45 to 1 ug was reverse transcribed with random hexamers. TCRdb fed the immunoSEQ multiplex PCR reads into MiXCR, producing one record per CDR3 protein. The sample carries 180,000 or so distinct CDR3 sequences, approximately 96% recorded once. Specimen: CD4+ T cells from PBMCs. The source is a human donor with multiple sclerosis.

This chain uses TRBV13 with TRBJ2-7; 9 positions agree with TRBD1. Unmatched junction bases numbered 2, after V lost 6 bases and J lost 2 bases. Germline assignment: CDR1 PRHDT and CDR2 FYEKMQ (reference sequence). The CDR3 consists of 13 residues. CDR3: CASRRQGAYEQYF. The CDR3 DNA reads as TGTGCCAGCAGGCGACAGGGGGCCTACGAGCAGTACTTC.

V usage is TRBV4-2 and J usage is TRBJ2-1; the D is unclear. CDR1 is LGHNA and CDR2 is YNFKEQ in the germline V gene. The CDR3 covers 12 residues. Trimming took off 6 bases at V and 8 bases at J, with 11 bases between the two ends. The CDR3 sequence is CASSRSVDEQFF. The CDR3, as DNA: TGTGCCAGCAGTCGGTCGGTCGATGAGCAGTTCTTC.

CDR3 in DNA: TGCAGTGCTAGCGGGACTAGCGGGGGGGCGGATAATGAGCAGTTCTTC. Amino acids: CSASGTSGGADNEQFF. The gene calls are TRBV20-1 and TRBJ2-1, with 16 bases lining up with TRBD2. With V trimmed by 3 bases and J by 7 bases, 6 bases remained unmatched. Germline V gene sequence: CDR1 DFQATT, CDR2 SNEGSKA (reference sequence). CDR3 length: 16 amino acids.

This clonotype was detected only once. V and J are TRBV5-1 and TRBJ2-7, with D perhaps matching TRBD1 (6 bases). Germline-derived CDR1 and CDR2 are SGHRS and YFSETQ. Trimming left V 5 bases short and J 0 bases short, with 15 bases between. The CDR3 has 15 amino acids. The CDR3: CASRRTQDSSYEQYF. For the CDR3, the DNA is TGCGCCAGCAGGAGGACCCAGGACAGCTCCTACGAGCAGTACTTC.

The chain combines TRBV12-3 or TRBV12-4 with TRBJ1-2; maybe TRBD1 (6 bases). The V gene lost 6 bases and the J gene lost 2 bases, with 16 bases spanning the gap. CDR3 length: 15 residues. CDR3 sequence reads: CASSPFGGQNYGYTF. CDR3 in DNA: TGTGCCAGCAGCCCTTTTGGGGGCCAGAACTATGGCTACACCTTC.

The chain combines TRBV5-4 with TRBJ2-3; no clear D gene. Germline lookup yields CDR1 SGHNT and CDR2 YYREEE (reference sequence). The CDR3 consists of 12 residues. V was cut by 4 bases and J by 6 bases, with 9 bases left in between. The CDR3 reads CASSRRKDTQYF. CDR3 bases: TGTGCCAGCAGCCGTCGGAAGGATACGCAGTATTTT.

Only one count was recorded for this clonotype. J is TRBJ2-2 and V is TRBV30; 7 bases agree with TRBD2. The CDR3 covers 16 residues. CDR1 is GTSNPN, CDR2 SVGIG, per germline (reference sequence). V lost 0 bases and J lost 1; bases outside the gene matches: 5. The CDR3 protein is CAWSVASGRNTGELFF. CDR3 sequence (DNA): TGTGCCTGGAGTGTGGCTAGCGGAAGGAACACCGGGGAGCTGTTTTTT.

The chain links TRBV2 to TRBJ2-2, with 9 bases aligning to TRBD1. Germline values: CDR1 SNHLY, CDR2 FYNNEI. There are 14 residues in the CDR3. Losses at the gene ends were 5 bases for V and 7 bases for J; bases not matched to a gene: 5. CDR3 sequence (DNA): TGTGCCAGCAGTATCGGACAGGGGTACGGGGAGCTGTTTTTT. It is translated as CASSIGQGYGELFF.

Only a few counts were recorded for this clonotype. V usage is TRBV6-5 and J usage is TRBJ2-5; no firm D call. The length of the CDR3 is 11 residues. Trimming cost V 2 bases and J 8 bases, with 6 bases left between them. CDR1 is MNHEY and CDR2 is SVGAGI in the germline V gene. The CDR3 loop reads CASSYGPTQYF. The CDR3, as DNA: TGTGCCAGCAGTTACGGTCCCACCCAGTACTTC.

The V and J genes are TRBV7-6 and TRBJ1-6; D unresolved. The germline V gene has CDR1 SGHVS and CDR2 FNYEAQ. V lost 1 base and J 11 bases, leaving 9 bases between the germline ends. The CDR3 has 13 amino acids. As DNA, the CDR3 is TGTGCCAGCAGCTTAGAAGAATCTACACCCCTCCACTTT. Residues: CASSLEESTPLHF.

The rearrangement uses TRBV5-1 and TRBJ1-1; tentatively, D is TRBD1 (6 bases). Trimming stripped 0 bases from V and 8 bases from J, with 14 bases between. The CDR3 totals 14 residues. Germline assignment: CDR1 SGHRS and CDR2 YFSETQ. This CDR3 is CASSLGTAALEAFF. The CDR3 DNA sequence: TGCGCCAGCAGCTTGGGGACAGCCGCGCTCGAAGCTTTCTTT.

The gene calls are TRBV2 and TRBJ2-5; no reliable D call. The V and J ends lost 7 bases and 0 bases respectively, with 6 bases between them. Germline assignment: CDR1 SNHLY and CDR2 FYNNEI. The CDR3 is made up of 12 amino acids. The CDR3 DNA follows: TGTGCCAGCAACCCGAACCAAGAGACCCAGTACTTC. Protein product: CASNPNQETQYF. Full variable domain (remainder filled in from reference TRBV2 and TRBJ2-5): EPEVTQTPSHQVTQMGQEVILRCVPISNHLYFYWYRQILGQKVEFLVSFYNNEISEKSEIFDDQFSVERPDGSNFTLKIRSTKLEDSAMYFCASNPNQETQYFGPGTRLLVL.

The chain carries TRBV7-3 and TRBJ2-2; D uncertain. This CDR3 is 16 amino acids long. Germline assignment: CDR1 SGHTA and CDR2 FQGTGA. V lost 5 bases and J lost 1, with 14 bases in between. The CDR3 here is CASSPGLGRNTGELFF. The CDR3 DNA is TGTGCCAGCAGCCCCGGGCTCGGACGGAACACCGGGGAGCTGTTTTTT. Based on the CDR3 plus reference TRBV7-3 and TRBJ2-2, the full variable domain is GAGVSQTPSNKVTEKGKYVELRCDPISGHTALYWYRQSLGQGPEFLIYFQGTGAADDSGLPNDRFFAVRPEGSVSTLKIQRTERGDSAVYLCASSPGLGRNTGELFFGEGSRLTVL.

V is TRBV10-3 and J is TRBJ1-5; 11 bases are shared with TRBD1. The germline CDR1 and CDR2 sequences are ENHRY and SYGVKD. Germline trimming cut 5 bases from V and 4 bases from J; bases unmatched to any gene: 4. The length of the CDR3 is 15 residues. In DNA, the CDR3 is TGTGCCATCAGTCAGGACAGGGGGCGGAATCAGCCCCAGCATTTT. This encodes CAISQDRGRNQPQHF.

V is TRBV12-3 or TRBV12-4 and J is TRBJ1-1; TRBD1 is a possible D gene (6 bases). The CDR3 has 17 amino acids. With 7 bases removed from V and 0 bases from J, the gap between germline ends came to 21 bases. The CDR3 is CASIRPQGRNMNTEAFF. Here the CDR3 DNA reads TGTGCCAGCATCCGGCCACAGGGACGAAATATGAACACTGAAGCTTTCTTT.

The V and J genes are TRBV18 and TRBJ2-7; TRBD1 matches at 9 bases. CDR1 and CDR2 from the germline V gene are KGHSH and LQKENI. This CDR3 contains 16 residues. The V gene end was trimmed by 0 bases and the J gene end by 1 base; junction bases not matched to a gene: 4. The CDR3 spells CASSPPSTGGSYEQYF. The CDR3 DNA follows: TGTGCCAGCTCACCACCGTCGACAGGGGGTTCCTACGAGCAGTACTTC.

The chain combines TRBV7-2 with TRBJ2-1, with TRBD2 as a possible D gene (6 bases). Germline V gene lookup returns CDR1 SGHTA and CDR2 FQGNSA. V lost 3 bases to trimming and J lost 4 bases, with 10 bases between them. This CDR3 region has 14 residues. CDR3 sequence reads: CASSLTGEYNEQFF. The CDR3 DNA sequence: TGTGCCAGCAGCTTGACGGGGGAGTACAATGAGCAGTTCTTC.

This rearrangement joins TRBV7-3 to TRBJ2-3; D gene ambiguous. The V and J ends lost 0 bases and 5 bases respectively, with 12 bases between them. CDR3 length: 15 amino acids. From germline, CDR1 is SGHTA and CDR2 FQGTGA. The chain's CDR3 is CASSLTSAVQDTQYF. The CDR3 bases are TGTGCCAGCAGCTTAACATCCGCGGTACAAGATACGCAGTATTTT.

The chain carries TRBV9 and TRBJ2-1; no clear D. Deletions cut 0 bases from V and 5 bases from J, with 15 bases between. The germline V gene has CDR1 SGDLS and CDR2 YYNGEE. CDR3 length equals 16 residues. The CDR3 DNA reads as TGTGCCAGCAGCGTAGTTGGCTCGGGTTTGAACAATGAGCAGTTCTTC. This encodes CASSVVGSGLNNEQFF.

The chain combines TRBV6-1 with TRBJ2-7, with D possibly being TRBD1 or TRBD2 (5 bases each). Between the trimmed V and J ends, which lost 3 bases and 2 bases, there was a span of 14 bases. Germline CDR1 MNHNS, CDR2 SASEGT. This CDR3 is 15 amino acids long. The CDR3: CASSDSRDGTYEQYF. The CDR3 region has the DNA TGTGCCAGCAGTGACAGCCGGGACGGAACCTACGAGCAGTACTTC.

The chain employs TRBV2 and TRBJ1-1; 9 bases are a match to TRBD1. The CDR3 covers 16 residues. The V and J ends lost 0 bases and 4 bases, in that order; junction bases with no gene match: 6. Germline V CDR1 and CDR2: SNHLY, FYNNEI. In DNA form, the CDR3 reads TGTGCCAGCAGTGAAGCGCTCTGGACAGGGGTCACTGAAGCTTTCTTT. Its translation is CASSEALWTGVTEAFF.